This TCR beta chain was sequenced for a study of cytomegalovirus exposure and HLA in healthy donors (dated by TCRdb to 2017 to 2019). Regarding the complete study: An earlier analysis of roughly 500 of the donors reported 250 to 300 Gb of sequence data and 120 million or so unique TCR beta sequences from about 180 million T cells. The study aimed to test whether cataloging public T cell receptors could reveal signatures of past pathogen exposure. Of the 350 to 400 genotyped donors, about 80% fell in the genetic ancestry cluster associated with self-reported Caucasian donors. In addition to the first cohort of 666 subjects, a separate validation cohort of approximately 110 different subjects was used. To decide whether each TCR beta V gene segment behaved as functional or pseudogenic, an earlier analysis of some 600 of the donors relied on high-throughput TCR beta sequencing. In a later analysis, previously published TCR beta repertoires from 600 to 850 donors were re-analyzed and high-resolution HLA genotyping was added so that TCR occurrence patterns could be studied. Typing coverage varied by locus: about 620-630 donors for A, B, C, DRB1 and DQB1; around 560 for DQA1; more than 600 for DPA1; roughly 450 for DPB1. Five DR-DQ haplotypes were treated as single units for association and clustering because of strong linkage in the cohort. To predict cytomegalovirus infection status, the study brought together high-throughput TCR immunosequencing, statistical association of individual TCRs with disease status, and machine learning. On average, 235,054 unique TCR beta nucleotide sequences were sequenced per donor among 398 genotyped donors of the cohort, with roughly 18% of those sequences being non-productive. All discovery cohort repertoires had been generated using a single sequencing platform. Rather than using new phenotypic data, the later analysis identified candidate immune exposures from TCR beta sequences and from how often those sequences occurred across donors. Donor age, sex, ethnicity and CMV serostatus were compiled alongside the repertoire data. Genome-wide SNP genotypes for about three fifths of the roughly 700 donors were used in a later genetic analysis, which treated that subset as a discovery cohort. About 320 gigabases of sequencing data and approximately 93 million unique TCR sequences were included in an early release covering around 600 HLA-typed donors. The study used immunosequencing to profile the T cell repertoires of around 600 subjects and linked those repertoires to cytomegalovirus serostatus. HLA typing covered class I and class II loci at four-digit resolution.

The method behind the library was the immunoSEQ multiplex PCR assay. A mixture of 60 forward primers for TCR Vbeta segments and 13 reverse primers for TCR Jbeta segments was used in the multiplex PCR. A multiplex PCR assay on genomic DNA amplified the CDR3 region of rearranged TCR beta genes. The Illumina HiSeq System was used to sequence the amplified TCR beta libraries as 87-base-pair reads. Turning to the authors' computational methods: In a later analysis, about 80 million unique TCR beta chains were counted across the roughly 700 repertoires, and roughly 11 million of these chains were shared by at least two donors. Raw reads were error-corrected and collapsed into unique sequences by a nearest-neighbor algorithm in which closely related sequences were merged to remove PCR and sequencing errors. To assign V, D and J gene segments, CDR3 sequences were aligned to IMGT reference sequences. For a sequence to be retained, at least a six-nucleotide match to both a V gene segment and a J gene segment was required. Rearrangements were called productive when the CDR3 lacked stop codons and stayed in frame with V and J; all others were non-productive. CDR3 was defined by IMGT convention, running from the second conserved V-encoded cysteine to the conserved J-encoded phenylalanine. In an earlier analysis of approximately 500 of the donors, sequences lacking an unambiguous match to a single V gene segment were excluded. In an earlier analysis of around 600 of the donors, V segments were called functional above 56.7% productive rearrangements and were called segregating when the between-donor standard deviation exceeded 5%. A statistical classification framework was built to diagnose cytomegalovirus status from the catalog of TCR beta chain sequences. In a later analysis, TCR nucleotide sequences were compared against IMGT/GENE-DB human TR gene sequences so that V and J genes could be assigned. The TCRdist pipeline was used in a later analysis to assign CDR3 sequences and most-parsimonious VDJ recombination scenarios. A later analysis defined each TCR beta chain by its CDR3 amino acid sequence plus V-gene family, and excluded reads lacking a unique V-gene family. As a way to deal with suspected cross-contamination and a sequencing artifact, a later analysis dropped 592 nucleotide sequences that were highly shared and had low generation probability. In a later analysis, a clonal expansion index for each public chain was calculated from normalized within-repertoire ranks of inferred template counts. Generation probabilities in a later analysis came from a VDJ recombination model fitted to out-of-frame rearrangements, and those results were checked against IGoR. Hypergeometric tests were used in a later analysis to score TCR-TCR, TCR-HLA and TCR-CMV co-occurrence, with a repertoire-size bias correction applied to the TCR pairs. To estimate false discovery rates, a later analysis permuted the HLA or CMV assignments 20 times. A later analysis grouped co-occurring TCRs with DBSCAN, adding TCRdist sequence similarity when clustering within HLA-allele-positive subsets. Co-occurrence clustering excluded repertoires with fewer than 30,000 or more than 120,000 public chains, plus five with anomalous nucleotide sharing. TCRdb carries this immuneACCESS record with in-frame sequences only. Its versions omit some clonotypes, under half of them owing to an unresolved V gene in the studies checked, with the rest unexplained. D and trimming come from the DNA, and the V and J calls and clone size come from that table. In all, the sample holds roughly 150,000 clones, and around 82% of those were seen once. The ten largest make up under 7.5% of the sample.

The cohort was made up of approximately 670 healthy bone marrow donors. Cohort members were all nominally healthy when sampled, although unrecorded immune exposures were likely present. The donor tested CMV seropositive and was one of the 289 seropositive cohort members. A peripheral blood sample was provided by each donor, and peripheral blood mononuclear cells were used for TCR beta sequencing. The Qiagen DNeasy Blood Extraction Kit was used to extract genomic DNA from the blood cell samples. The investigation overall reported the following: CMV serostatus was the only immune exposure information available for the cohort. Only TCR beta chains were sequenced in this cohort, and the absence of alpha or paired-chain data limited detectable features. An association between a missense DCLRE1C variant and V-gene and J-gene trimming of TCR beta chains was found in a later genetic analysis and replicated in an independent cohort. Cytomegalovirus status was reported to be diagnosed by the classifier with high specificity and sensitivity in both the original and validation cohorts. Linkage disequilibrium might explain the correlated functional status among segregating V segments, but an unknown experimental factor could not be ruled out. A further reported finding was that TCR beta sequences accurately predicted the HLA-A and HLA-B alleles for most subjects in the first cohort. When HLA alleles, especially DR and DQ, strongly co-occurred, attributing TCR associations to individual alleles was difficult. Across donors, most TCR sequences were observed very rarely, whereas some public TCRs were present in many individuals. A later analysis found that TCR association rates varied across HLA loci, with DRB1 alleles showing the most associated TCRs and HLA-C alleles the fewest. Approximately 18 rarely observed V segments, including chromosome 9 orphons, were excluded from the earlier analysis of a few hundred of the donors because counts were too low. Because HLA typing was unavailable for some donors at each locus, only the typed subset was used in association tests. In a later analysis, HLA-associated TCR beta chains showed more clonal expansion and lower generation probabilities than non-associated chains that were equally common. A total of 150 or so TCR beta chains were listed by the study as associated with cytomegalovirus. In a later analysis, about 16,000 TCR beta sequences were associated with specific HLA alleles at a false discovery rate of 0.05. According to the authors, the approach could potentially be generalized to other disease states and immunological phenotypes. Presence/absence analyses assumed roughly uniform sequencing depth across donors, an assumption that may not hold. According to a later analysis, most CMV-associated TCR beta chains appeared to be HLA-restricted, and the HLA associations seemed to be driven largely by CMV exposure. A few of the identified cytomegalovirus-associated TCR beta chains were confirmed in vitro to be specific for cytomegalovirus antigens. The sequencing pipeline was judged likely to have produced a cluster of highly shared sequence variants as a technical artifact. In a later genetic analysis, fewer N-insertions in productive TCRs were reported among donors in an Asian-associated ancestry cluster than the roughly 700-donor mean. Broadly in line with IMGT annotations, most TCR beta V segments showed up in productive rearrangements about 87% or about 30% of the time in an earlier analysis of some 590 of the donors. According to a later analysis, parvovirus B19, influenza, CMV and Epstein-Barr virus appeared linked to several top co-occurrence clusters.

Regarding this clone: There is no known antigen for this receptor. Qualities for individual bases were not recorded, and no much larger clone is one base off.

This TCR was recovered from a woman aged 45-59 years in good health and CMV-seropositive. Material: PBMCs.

The nucleotide sequence reads TGTGCCAGCAGCCCGGACAGGGGACGTTCACCCCTCCACTTT. Its coded protein is CASSPDRGRSPLHF. This receptor chain uses TRBV6-6 and TRBJ1-6; TRBD1 fits 9 bases in the junction. The CDR3 spans 14 residues, from the cysteine through the phenylalanine. The entry retains the CDR3 DNA only, 42 bases that are in frame from base 1. Germline trimming amounts to 6 bases on V and 9 bases on J, with 6 as the count of junction bases outside the gene matches. Via the germline V gene (reference sequence), CDR1 is MNHNY and CDR2 SVGAGI.